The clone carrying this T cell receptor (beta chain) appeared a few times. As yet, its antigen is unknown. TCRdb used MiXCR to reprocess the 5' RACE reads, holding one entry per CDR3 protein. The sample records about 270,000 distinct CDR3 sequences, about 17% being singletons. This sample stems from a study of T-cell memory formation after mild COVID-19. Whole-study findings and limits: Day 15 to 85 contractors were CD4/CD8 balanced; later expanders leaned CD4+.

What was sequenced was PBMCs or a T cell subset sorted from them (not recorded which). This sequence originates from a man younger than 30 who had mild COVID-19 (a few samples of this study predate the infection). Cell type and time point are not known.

CDR3 protein: CSVDGGGAGETQYF. In DNA, the CDR3 is TGCAGCGTTGACGGCGGGGGGGCTGGTGAGACCCAGTACTTC. The chain is built from TRBV29-1 and TRBJ2-5, with 9 bases lining up with TRBD2. V trimming: 3 bases; J trimming: 5 bases; junction bases outside the gene matches: 7. Germline V gene lookup returns CDR1 SQVTM and CDR2 ANQGSEA. This CDR3 spans 14 amino acids.